The 8 T cell receptor beta chains listed next were all sequenced from one sample in a study of blood T cells in healthy people across ages (dated by TCRdb to the mid-2010s). The library was obtained by 5' RACE. The instrument was an Illumina HiSeq 2500. A second PCR of about 7 to 12 cycles was run with a J-beta primer mix and a sample-barcoded 5' primer. Using fastp at Q25 and MiXCR, TCRdb reprocessed the public reads and kept productive beta chains. Rows with one shared CDR3 protein collapse into an entry with the most common genes and DNA. In all, the sample holds 1.5 million to 2 million distinct CDR3 sequences, and around half of those were seen once. The top ten hold approximately 2.1% of the sample. The sequenced sample consisted of blood. The receptors were gathered from a woman in her forties in good health.

CDR3 bases: TGTGCCAGCAGCCGGGAAGTCGTTGGCTCCTACGAGCAGTACTTC. This gives the protein CASSREVVGSYEQYF. The chain recombines TRBV7-2 with TRBJ2-7; D might be TRBD2 (5 bases). Germline CDR1 is SGHTA and CDR2 is FQGNSA. The CDR3 is 15 amino acids. Between the trimmed V and J ends, which lost 5 bases and 0 bases, there was a span of 14 bases. The full variable domain, rest sourced from reference TRBV7-2 and TRBJ2-7, is GAGVSQSPSNKVTEKGKDVELRCDPISGHTALYWYRQSLGQGLEFLIYFQGNSAPDKSGLPSDRFSAERTGGSVSTLTIQRTQQEDSAVYLCASSREVVGSYEQYFGPGTRLTVT.

V gene TRBV6-2 or TRBV6-3 combines with J gene TRBJ1-2; D is unresolved. CDR1 and CDR2 from the germline V gene are MNHEY and SVGEGT. The V gene lost 2 bases and the J gene lost 5 bases, with 12 bases spanning the gap. This CDR3 has 14 residues. Here the CDR3 reads CASSYRVSHYGYTF. CDR3 bases: TGTGCCAGCAGTTACCGGGTCAGTCATTATGGCTACACCTTC.

This rearrangement joins TRBV11-2 to TRBJ2-3; 11 positions match TRBD2. V was clipped by 4 bases and J by 4 bases; unmatched bases: 22. CDR1 is SGHAT, CDR2 FQNNGV, per germline. This CDR3 has 21 amino acids. The CDR3 loop reads CASSYISSSGGYDPFSDTQYF. The DNA of the CDR3 is TGTGCCAGCAGCTACATATCCTCTAGCGGGGGGTACGACCCTTTTTCAGATACGCAGTATTTT. The entire variable domain, with the rest obtained from reference TRBV11-2 and TRBJ2-3, is as follows: EAGVAQSPRYKIIEKRQSVAFWCNPISGHATLYWYQQILGQGPKLLIQFQNNGVVDDSQLPKDRFSAERLKGVDSTLKIQPAKLEDSAVYLCASSYISSSGGYDPFSDTQYFGPGTRLTVL.

The chain carries TRBV11-1 and TRBJ2-7; D uncertain. In germline, CDR1 is SGHAT, CDR2 FQDESV (reference sequence). CDR3 length: 15 amino acids. The V and J ends lost 1 base and 7 bases respectively, with 17 bases between them. Here the CDR3 DNA reads TGTGCCAGCAGCTTAGAGGTGACCAGAAACAATGAGCAGTACTTC. This encodes CASSLEVTRNNEQYF.

V is TRBV6-1 and J is TRBJ2-3; TRBD2 aligns across 7 bases. The CDR3 contains 16 residues. Germline assignment: CDR1 MNHNS and CDR2 SASEGT. With 3 bases clipped from V and 8 bases from J, the junction kept 14 bases outside the gene matches. DNA for the CDR3: TGTGCCAGCAGTGAGGCAAATAGCGGGTACACGGCTACGCAGTATTTT. Translated: CASSEANSGYTATQYF.

This clonotype was seen only once. Relative to the germline gene, one junction end is altered; a read error may explain this. The rearrangement uses TRBV28 and TRBJ2-4; the D gene could be TRBD1 or TRBD2 (5 bases each). The V gene's germline CDR1 is MDHEN and CDR2 SYDVKM. This CDR3 comprises 14 residues. The CDR3: CAGRGTIAKNIQYF. For the CDR3, the DNA is TGTGCCGGCAGAGGGACGATAGCCAAAAACATTCAGTACTTC.

V gene TRBV12-3 or TRBV12-4 combines with J gene TRBJ2-5; 7 nucleotides agree with TRBD1. The CDR3 totals 18 residues. V lost 2 bases and J lost 2; bases outside the gene matches: 14. CDR3 sequence reads: CASSLQTRTGALQETQYF. CDR3 nucleotides: TGTGCCAGCAGTTTACAAACCCGGACAGGAGCCCTTCAAGAGACCCAGTACTTC.

CDR3 sequence reads: CANKGRPIDEQYF. The CDR3 bases are TGTGCCAACAAGGGGAGGCCTATCGACGAGCAGTACTTC. The rearrangement joins TRBV5-5 to TRBJ2-7, with D possibly being TRBD2 (6 bases). V was shortened by 9 bases and J by 5 bases, with 18 bases between the two germline ends. Germline V CDR1 and CDR2: SGHKS, YYEKEE (reference sequence). This CDR3 comprises 13 residues.